Sequencing of this T cell receptor beta chain was carried out in a study of PD-L1 blockade in urothelial cancer. Germline CDR1 reads MNHEY; CDR2 reads SVGAGI. The CDR3 extends over 15 amino acids. V dropped 5 bases and J dropped 2; count of bases not matched to a gene: 6. Only in-frame clones appear in the TCRdb table, and some are missing; sequencing was by immunoSEQ multiplex PCR. Here the sample spans under 30,000 clones, roughly 84% being singletons. Per-patient samples, pretreatment and on-treatment, numbered 1 to 8. Here the sequenced sample was PBMCs, taken around atezolizumab (anti-PD-L1) treatment. J is TRBJ2-7 and V is TRBV6-5; 10 bases line up with TRBD2. The clonotype originates from a man in his 70s with urothelial cancer. The CDR3 here is CASSTPLAGAYEQYF. CDR3 DNA: TGTGCCAGCAGTACGCCGCTAGCGGGAGCCTACGAGCAGTACTTC.